The 20 T cell receptor beta chains below were found in one sample sequenced in a study of OX40 agonist ivuxolimab in advanced cancers. Generated by immunoSEQ multiplex PCR, the TCRdb table keeps only in-frame clones and is missing some. This table has about 69,000 clones, 85% to 90% appearing once. Sequencing was performed on CD4+ or CD8+ T cells sorted from blood, taken in a trial of the OX40 agonist ivuxolimab. The source is an adult with an advanced solid tumor such as melanoma, head and neck, liver or kidney cancer.

The chain combines TRBV7-6 with TRBJ1-2, with unresolved D. Germline V gene lookup returns CDR1 SGHVS and CDR2 FNYEAQ. The CDR3 is 14 residues long. V lost 1 base and J lost 4, with 10 bases in between. The CDR3 nucleotides read TGTGCCAGCAGCTTAGGACCGCAAAGCTATGGCTACACCTTC. This translates into CASSLGPQSYGYTF.

The chain links TRBV7-9 to TRBJ2-7; D remains unclear. The CDR3 extends over 16 amino acids. Germline-derived CDR1 and CDR2 are SEHNR and FQNEAQ (reference sequence). The V and J ends lost 5 bases and 2 bases respectively, with 19 bases between them. The CDR3 sequence is CASSPTLDNTAYEQYF. The CDR3, as DNA: TGTGCCAGCAGCCCGACGCTCGACAACACCGCCTACGAGCAGTACTTC.

The chain employs TRBV27 and TRBJ2-1; TRBD1 aligns across 7 bases. Trimming cost V 5 bases and J 3 bases; bases outside gene matches: 7. The CDR3 runs 15 residues. In germline, CDR1 is MNHEY, CDR2 SMNVEV (reference sequence). In DNA form, the CDR3 reads TGTGCCAGCAGTGTACCGGGACAGATCTACAATGAGCAGTTCTTC. Translation gives CASSVPGQIYNEQFF.

The chain links TRBV6-1 to TRBJ1-2; D might be TRBD1 (5 bases). V gave up 1 base and J gave up 5 bases, with 8 bases separating them. The CDR3 totals 13 residues. CDR1 is MNHNS, CDR2 SASEGT, per germline. The CDR3 here is CASSEGQFYGYTF. DNA for the CDR3: TGTGCCAGCAGTGAAGGACAGTTTTATGGCTACACCTTC.

The rearrangement uses TRBV6-1 and TRBJ1-2; the D is unclear. This CDR3 region has 11 residues. Germline V gene lookup returns CDR1 MNHNS and CDR2 SASEGT. V dropped 4 bases and J dropped 1 base, with 1 base sitting between them. The CDR3 DNA reads TGTGCCAGCAGTGTTAACTATGGCTACACCTTC. It translates to CASSVNYGYTF.

This chain connects TRBV5-1 to TRBJ2-1; D not certain. The CDR3 contains 14 residues. Germline V CDR1 and CDR2: SGHRS, YFSETQ. The ends were cut back, 0 bases at V and 1 base at J, with 5 bases in the middle. The CDR3 DNA reads as TGCGCCAGCAGCTTGGCCGAGTCCTACAATGAGCAGTTCTTC. Translation gives CASSLAESYNEQFF.

This clone was recorded only once. This chain uses TRBV4-3 with TRBJ2-2; 9 nucleotides agree with TRBD1. V was pared by 4 bases and J by 4 bases, with 7 bases of the junction left unmatched. Germline CDR1 and CDR2: LGHNA and YSLEER. CDR3 size: 16 residues. CDR3 sequence (DNA): TGCGCCAGCAGCCGGGCTGGGACAGGGAGCACCGGGGAGCTGTTTTTT. It specifies CASSRAGTGSTGELFF.

The chain employs TRBV5-6 and TRBJ2-1; no clear D gene. Trimming stripped 4 bases from V and 4 bases from J, with 9 bases between. The length of the CDR3 is 13 residues. CDR1 and CDR2 (germline): SGHDT, YYEEEE. CDR3 amino acids: CASSLRRYNEQFF. The CDR3 DNA reads TGTGCCAGCAGCCTTAGACGGTACAATGAGCAGTTCTTC.

The chain carries TRBV29-1 and TRBJ2-7; 8 bases match TRBD2. Germline assignment: CDR1 SQVTM and CDR2 ANQGSEA. V was clipped by 5 bases and J by 1 base; unmatched bases: 1. The CDR3 runs to 12 residues. The DNA for the CDR3 is TGCAGCGTTTCTAGCGGGTCCTACGAGCAGTACTTC. Its translation: CSVSSGSYEQYF.

The chain joins TRBV7-2 to TRBJ1-3; 7 positions agree with TRBD1. The length of the CDR3 is 16 residues. Germline V lookup: CDR1 SGHTA, CDR2 FQGNSA. J lost 2 bases, V lost 1 base, and 5 bases had no gene match. CDR3 residues: CASSLVSTGAGNTIYF. The CDR3 coding sequence is TGTGCCAGCAGCTTAGTCAGTACAGGGGCTGGAAACACCATATATTTT.

The chain is built from TRBV10-3 and TRBJ1-5, with D hard to call. The germline V and J ends were trimmed by 6 bases and 4 bases, with 16 bases remaining between them. The CDR3 spans 15 residues. Germline-derived CDR1 and CDR2 are ENHRY and SYGVKD. The CDR3 region is CAIREVEGMNQPQHF. CDR3 sequence (DNA): TGTGCCATCAGAGAAGTGGAGGGAATGAATCAGCCCCAGCATTTT.

The chain is built from TRBV4-2 and TRBJ1-1; TRBD1 might be the D (5 bases). CDR1 and CDR2 from the germline V gene are LGHNA and YNFKEQ. There are 14 residues in the CDR3. V lost 0 bases and J lost 1, with 6 bases in between. Written as DNA, the CDR3 is TGTGCCAGCAGCCAAGAAAGGGGGAACACTGAAGCTTTCTTT. Translation gives CASSQERGNTEAFF.

J is TRBJ1-5 and V is TRBV7-2, with 8 bases that match TRBD1. Trimming at V came to 4 bases and at J to 1 base, leaving 0 bases not matched to a gene. CDR3 length: 14 amino acids. CDR1 is SGHTA, CDR2 FQGNSA, per germline. The CDR3 DNA is TGTGCCAGCAGCTGGACAGGGAGCAATCAGCCCCAGCATTTT. Encoded protein: CASSWTGSNQPQHF.

The gene calls are TRBV5-6 and TRBJ1-1; no reliable D call. Germline loops: CDR1 SGHDT, CDR2 YYEEEE. V shed 0 bases and J shed 4 bases, with 10 bases lying between them. This CDR3 spans 14 amino acids. The CDR3, as DNA: TGTGCCAGCAGCTTGGTCGGGCATAGCACTGAAGCTTTCTTT. Encoded protein: CASSLVGHSTEAFF.

This clone turned up a few times. This chain uses TRBV28 with TRBJ1-5; D unresolved. CDR1 and CDR2 (germline): MDHEN, SYDVKM. V was pared by 3 bases and J by 10 bases, with 13 bases between. The CDR3 extends over 13 amino acids. CDR3: CASSFEGRGPQHF. The CDR3 DNA sequence: TGTGCCAGCAGTTTCGAGGGTAGAGGTCCCCAGCATTTT.

This clone is a singleton in its sample. J is TRBJ2-2 and V is TRBV7-9; D gene uncertain. This CDR3 is 15 amino acids long. V was trimmed by 4 bases and J by 0 bases, leaving 9 bases between them. Germline CDR1 SEHNR, CDR2 FQNEAQ (reference sequence). The CDR3 here is CASSSLAANTGELFF. CDR3 in DNA: TGTGCCAGCAGCTCACTGGCCGCGAACACCGGGGAGCTGTTTTTT.

This clone was recorded only once. CDR3 amino acids: CASSNPPGQGTYEQYF. In DNA form, the CDR3 reads TGTGCCAGCAGCAACCCTCCGGGACAGGGGACCTACGAGCAGTACTTC. The chain links TRBV4-2 to TRBJ2-7; 10 bases align to TRBD1. V shed 5 bases and J 2 bases; nucleotides not matched to a gene: 9. The CDR3 consists of 16 residues. Germline V gene data show CDR1 as LGHNA and CDR2 as YNFKEQ.

This rearrangement joins TRBV5-4 to TRBJ1-2; no definite D call. CDR3 length: 14 residues. CDR1 and CDR2 from the germline V gene are SGHNT and YYREEE (reference sequence). V lost 4 bases to trimming and J lost 6 bases, with 16 bases between them. CDR3 in DNA: TGTGCCAGCAGCCTCCCCCTTCCCTTGGATGGCTACACCTTC. Translated: CASSLPLPLDGYTF.

The J gene is TRBJ1-1, the V gene TRBV30; TRBD1 might be the D (5 bases). Looked up from germline, CDR1 is GTSNPN and CDR2 is SVGIG (reference sequence). Trimming took 0 bases from V and 2 from J, leaving 13 bases between them. This CDR3 is 15 amino acids long. DNA for the CDR3: TGTGCCTGGAGTGTATTGGGGAGGGGTAACACTGAAGCTTTCTTT. It is translated as CAWSVLGRGNTEAFF.

The chain couples TRBV10-2 to TRBJ2-1; D ambiguous. Germline lookup yields CDR1 WSHSY and CDR2 SAAADI. Trimming pared 4 bases from V and 8 bases from J, leaving 15 bases between. The CDR3 is 14 residues long. The chain's CDR3 is CASSVLTGSYEQFF. In DNA form, the CDR3 reads TGCGCCAGCAGTGTTTTAACTGGTAGCTATGAGCAGTTCTTC.